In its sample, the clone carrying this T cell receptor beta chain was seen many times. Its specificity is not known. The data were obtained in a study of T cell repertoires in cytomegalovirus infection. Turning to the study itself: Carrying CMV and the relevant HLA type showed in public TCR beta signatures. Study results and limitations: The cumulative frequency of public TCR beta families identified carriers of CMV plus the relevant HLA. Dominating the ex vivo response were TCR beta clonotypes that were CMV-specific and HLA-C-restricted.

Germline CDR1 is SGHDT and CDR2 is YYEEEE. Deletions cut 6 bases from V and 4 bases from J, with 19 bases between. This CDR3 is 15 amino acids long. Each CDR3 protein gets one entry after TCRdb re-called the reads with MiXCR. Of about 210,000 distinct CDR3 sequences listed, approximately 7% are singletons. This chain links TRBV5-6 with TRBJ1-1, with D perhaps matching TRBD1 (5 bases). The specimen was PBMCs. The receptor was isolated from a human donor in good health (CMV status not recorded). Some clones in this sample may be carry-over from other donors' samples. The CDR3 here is CASTKGWLGATEAFF. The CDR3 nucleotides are TGTGCCAGCACCAAGGGTTGGTTAGGGGCCACTGAAGCTTTCTTT.